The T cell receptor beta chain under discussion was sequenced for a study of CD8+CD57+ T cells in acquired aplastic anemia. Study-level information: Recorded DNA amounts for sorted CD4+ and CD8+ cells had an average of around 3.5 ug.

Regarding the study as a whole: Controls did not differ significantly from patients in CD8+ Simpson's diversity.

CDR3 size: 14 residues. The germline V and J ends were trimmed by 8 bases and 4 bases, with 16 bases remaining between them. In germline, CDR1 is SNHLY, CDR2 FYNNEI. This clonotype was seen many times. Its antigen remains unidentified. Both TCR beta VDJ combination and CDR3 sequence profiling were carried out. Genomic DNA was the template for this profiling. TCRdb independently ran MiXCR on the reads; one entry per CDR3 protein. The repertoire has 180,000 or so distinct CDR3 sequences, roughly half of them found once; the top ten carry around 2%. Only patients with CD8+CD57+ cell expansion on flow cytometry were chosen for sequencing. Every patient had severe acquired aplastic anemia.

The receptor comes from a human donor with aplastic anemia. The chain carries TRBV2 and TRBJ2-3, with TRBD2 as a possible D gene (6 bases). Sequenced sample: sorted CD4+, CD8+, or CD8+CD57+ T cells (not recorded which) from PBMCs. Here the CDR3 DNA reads TGTGCCAGCGGAGCGGGTGGGGTGCCAGATACGCAGTATTTT. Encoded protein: CASGAGGVPDTQYF.